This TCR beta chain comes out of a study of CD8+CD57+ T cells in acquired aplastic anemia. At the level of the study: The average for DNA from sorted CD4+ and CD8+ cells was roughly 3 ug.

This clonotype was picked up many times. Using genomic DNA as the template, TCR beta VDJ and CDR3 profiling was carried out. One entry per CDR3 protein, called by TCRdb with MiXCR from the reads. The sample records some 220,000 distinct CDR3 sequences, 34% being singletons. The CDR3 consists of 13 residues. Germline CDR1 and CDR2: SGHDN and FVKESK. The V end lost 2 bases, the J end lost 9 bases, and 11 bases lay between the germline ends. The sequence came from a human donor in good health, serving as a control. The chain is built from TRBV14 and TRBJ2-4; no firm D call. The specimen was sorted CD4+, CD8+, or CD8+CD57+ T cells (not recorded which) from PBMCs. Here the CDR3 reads CASSQSGTAIQYF. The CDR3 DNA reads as TGTGCCAGCAGCCAATCAGGTACAGCCATTCAGTACTTC.